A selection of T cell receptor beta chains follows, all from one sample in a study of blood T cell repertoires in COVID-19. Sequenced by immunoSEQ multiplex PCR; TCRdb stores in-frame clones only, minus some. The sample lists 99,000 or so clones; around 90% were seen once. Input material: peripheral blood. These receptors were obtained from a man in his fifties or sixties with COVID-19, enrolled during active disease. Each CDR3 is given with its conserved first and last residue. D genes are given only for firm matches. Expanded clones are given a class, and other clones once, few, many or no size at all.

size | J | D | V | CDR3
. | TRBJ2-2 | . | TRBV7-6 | CASSRPEDRKNTGELFF
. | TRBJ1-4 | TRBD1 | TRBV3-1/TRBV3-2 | CASSQISGQGLRGATNEKLFF
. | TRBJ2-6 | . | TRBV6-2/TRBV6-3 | CASSTRQFFRGANVLTF
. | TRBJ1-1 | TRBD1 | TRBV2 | CASSGSRDRGYTEAFF
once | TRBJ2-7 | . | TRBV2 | CASSEALRGKTREQYF
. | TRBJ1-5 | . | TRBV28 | CASSTRVQPQHF
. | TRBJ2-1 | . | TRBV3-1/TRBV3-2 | CASSQGGGLIHYNEQFF
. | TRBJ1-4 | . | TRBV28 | CASRSPGSEGEKLFF
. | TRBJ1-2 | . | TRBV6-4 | CASRRDHYTF
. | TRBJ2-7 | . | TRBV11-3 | CASSEGGAYEQYF
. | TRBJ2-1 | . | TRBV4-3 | CASSQTHQGQYNEQFF
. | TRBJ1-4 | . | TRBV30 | CAWNSGRGEKLFF
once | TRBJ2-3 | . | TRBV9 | CASSVGDFTDTQYF
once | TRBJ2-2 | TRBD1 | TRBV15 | CATSRAVQGAAGELFF
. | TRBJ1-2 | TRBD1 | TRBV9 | CASSPDRGLTTRYGYTF
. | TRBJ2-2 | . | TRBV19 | CASNQGGNTGELFF
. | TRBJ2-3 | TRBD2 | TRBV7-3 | CASRPSGLAGDTQYF
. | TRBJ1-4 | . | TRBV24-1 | CATSDRTNEKLFF
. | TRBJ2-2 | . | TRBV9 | CASSVAGWLRTGELFF